Listed below are T cell receptor beta chains from one sample, sequenced in a study of blood T cell repertoires in COVID-19. Clones were sequenced by immunoSEQ multiplex PCR, and TCRdb holds only the in-frame ones, with some missing. The table records roughly 100,000 clones, approximately 84% of them present only once. Sequenced input: peripheral blood. All receptors derive from a man aged 35-49 years with active or convalescent COVID-19. Both conserved end residues are part of each CDR3. The D gene is left open where the match is weak. Part of the rows lack a size; the others show once, few, many or a class for expanded clones.

-	-	TRBV6-1	TRBJ1-5	CASSEDTGSNQPQHF	TGTGCCAGCAGTGAAGATACGGGTAGCAATCAGCCCCAGCATTTT
-	TRBD1	TRBV18	TRBJ2-1	CASSPGQSGNEQFF	TGTGCCAGCTCGCCGGGACAGTCCGGCAATGAGCAGTTCTTC
-	-	TRBV19	TRBJ2-2	CASSISKNTGELFF	TGTGCCAGTAGTATAAGCAAGAACACCGGGGAGCTGTTTTTT
-	TRBD1	TRBV7-9	TRBJ2-1	CASSRRDSDNEQFF	TGTGCCAGCAGCCGCCGGGACAGTGACAATGAGCAGTTCTTC
-	TRBD1	TRBV2	TRBJ2-1	CASSPQGNHEQFF	TGTGCCAGCAGTCCACAGGGGAACCATGAGCAGTTCTTC
-	-	TRBV7-2	TRBJ1-5	CASSLAETGTQPQHF	TGTGCCAGCAGCTTAGCGGAAACAGGTACCCAGCCCCAGCATTTT
-	-	TRBV18	TRBJ1-4	CASSQDSGSEKLFF	TGTGCCAGCTCACAAGACAGCGGGTCGGAAAAACTGTTTTTT
-	-	TRBV5-1	TRBJ2-7	CASSLEAGSYEQYF	TGCGCCAGCAGCTTGGAGGCAGGGTCCTACGAGCAGTACTTC
-	-	TRBV5-6	TRBJ1-6	CASSLGGYYNSPLHF	TGTGCCAGCAGCTTGGGCGGTTACTATAATTCACCCCTCCACTTT
-	-	TRBV4-1	TRBJ1-3	CASSQDLDRSSGNTIYF	TGCGCCAGCAGCCAAGATCTAGACCGGAGCTCTGGAAACACCATATATTTT
-	TRBD1	TRBV11-2	TRBJ2-7	CASSFGQGPYEQYF	TGTGCCAGCAGCTTCGGACAGGGGCCCTACGAGCAGTACTTC
-	TRBD1	TRBV3-1/TRBV3-2	TRBJ1-2	CASSRGTGNYGYTF	TGTGCCAGCAGCCGTGGGACAGGGAACTATGGCTACACCTTC
few	TRBD2	TRBV9	TRBJ2-1	CASSFGGTSYNEQFF	TGTGCCAGCAGCTTCGGGGGGACCTCCTACAATGAGCAGTTCTTC
-	-	TRBV5-4	TRBJ2-3	CASSGGGARTDTQYF	TGTGCCAGCAGCGGAGGGGGGGCCCGCACAGATACGCAGTATTTT
-	-	TRBV5-1	TRBJ1-4	CATENTENEKLFF	TGCGCCACCGAAAACACCGAAAATGAAAAACTGTTTTTT
-	-	TRBV25-1	TRBJ1-2	CASSAFGRGYGYTF	TGTGCCAGCAGTGCCTTTGGGCGGGGCTATGGCTACACCTTC
-	-	TRBV4-1	TRBJ2-7	CASSQDGSLGEQYF	TGCGCCAGCAGCCAAGACGGCTCTCTAGGCGAGCAGTACTTC
-	-	TRBV10-2	TRBJ1-2	CASSESIGGYGYTF	TGCGCCAGCAGTGAGTCGATCGGGGGGTATGGCTACACCTTC
-	-	TRBV5-1	TRBJ2-7	CASAAASGEQYF	TGCGCCAGCGCAGCAGCCTCGGGGGAGCAGTACTTC
-	-	TRBV7-9	TRBJ2-6	CASSLGPGANVLTF	TGTGCCAGCAGCTTAGGGCCTGGGGCCAACGTCCTGACTTTC
-	TRBD1	TRBV19	TRBJ2-2	CASSNRGLNTGELFF	TGTGCCAGTAGTAATAGGGGGCTGAACACCGGGGAGCTGTTTTTT
-	-	TRBV27	TRBJ1-5	CASSLVPTSNQPQHF	TGTGCCAGCAGTTTAGTCCCTACCTCCAATCAGCCCCAGCATTTT
-	-	TRBV5-1	TRBJ2-1	CASSLTSHNEQFF	TGCGCCAGCAGCTTGACTAGTCACAATGAGCAGTTCTTC
-	-	TRBV7-6	TRBJ2-1	CASSLQERSYNEQFF	TGTGCCAGCAGCTTACAGGAACGCTCCTACAATGAGCAGTTCTTC
once	TRBD2	TRBV5-8	TRBJ2-1	CASSFGLAGGPGSYNEQFF	TGTGCCAGCAGCTTTGGACTAGCGGGGGGGCCGGGTTCCTACAATGAGCAGTTCTTC
-	TRBD1	TRBV27	TRBJ2-2	CASGFRGLTGELFF	TGTGCCAGCGGTTTCAGGGGGCTCACCGGGGAGCTGTTTTTT
-	-	TRBV7-9	TRBJ1-6	CASSFGSGDSPLHF	TGTGCCAGCAGCTTCGGGAGTGGGGATTCACCCCTCCACTTT
few	TRBD1	TRBV10-3	TRBJ1-2	CAISDPEQGVGRNGYTF	TGTGCCATCAGTGACCCCGAACAGGGGGTTGGGCGGAATGGCTACACCTTC
-	TRBD1	TRBV19	TRBJ1-1	CASSMSRRQGGGNTEAFF	TGTGCCAGTAGTATGAGCCGCCGACAGGGAGGTGGGAACACTGAAGCTTTCTTT
-	TRBD2	TRBV5-5	TRBJ2-7	CASSLRLAGLLYEQYF	TGTGCCAGCAGCTTGAGGTTAGCGGGACTACTCTACGAGCAGTACTTC
few	-	TRBV5-6	TRBJ1-1	CASSLLGEGNTEAFF	TGTGCCAGCAGCTTGTTGGGGGAGGGGAACACTGAAGCTTTCTTT
few	-	TRBV11-1	TRBJ2-6	CASSALPSGANVLTF	TGTGCCAGCAGCGCGCTGCCCTCTGGGGCCAACGTCCTGACTTTC
-	TRBD2	TRBV7-6	TRBJ2-1	CASSIWEVAGNEQFF	TGTGCCAGCAGCATTTGGGAGGTAGCGGGAAATGAGCAGTTCTTC
-	-	TRBV20-1	TRBJ2-7	CSASREVDYEQYF	TGCAGTGCTAGTAGGGAGGTTGACTACGAGCAGTACTTC
-	-	TRBV2	TRBJ1-4	CASSGEATNEKLFF	TGTGCCAGCAGTGGGGAGGCAACTAATGAAAAACTGTTTTTT
-	-	TRBV6-5	TRBJ2-1	CACAGPYNEQFF	TGTGCCTGCGCGGGGCCCTACAATGAGCAGTTCTTC
-	TRBD2	TRBV7-9	TRBJ2-3	CASSLGSSGSTDTQYF	TGTGCCAGCAGCTTAGGGTCTAGCGGCTCCACAGATACGCAGTATTTT
once	TRBD1	TRBV3-1/TRBV3-2	TRBJ1-6	CASSHRDRDNSPLHF	TGTGCCAGCAGCCACCGGGACAGAGATAATTCACCCCTCCACTTT
-	TRBD2	TRBV9	TRBJ2-1	CASSPTSGGYNEQFF	TGTGCCAGCAGCCCGACTAGCGGGGGTTACAATGAGCAGTTCTTC
-	-	TRBV10-3	TRBJ1-2	CAISGVGLGDGYTF	TGTGCCATCAGTGGGGTGGGGCTAGGCGATGGCTACACCTTC
few	-	TRBV19	TRBJ1-1	CASSTGQLNTEAFF	TGTGCCAGTAGTACCGGACAGTTAAACACTGAAGCTTTCTTT
-	-	TRBV27	TRBJ1-6	CASSLEGEWADRPRNSPLHF	TGTGCCAGCAGTCTAGAGGGGGAGTGGGCGGATCGCCCCAGAAATTCACCCCTCCACTTT
-	-	TRBV25-1	TRBJ2-1	CASSESSDRRMDEQFF	TGTGCCAGCAGTGAGTCTTCGGACAGACGAATGGATGAGCAGTTCTTC
-	-	TRBV11-1	TRBJ1-5	CASSLTKEGRRQPQHF	TGTGCCAGCAGCTTAACAAAGGAGGGTAGGAGGCAGCCCCAGCATTTT
-	-	TRBV2	TRBJ1-4	CASQVVVEEKLFF	TGTGCCAGCCAGGTTGTTGTTGAAGAAAAACTGTTTTTT
-	-	TRBV27	TRBJ1-5	CASSLSRDRNQPQHF	TGTGCCAGCAGTTTATCACGAGACAGGAATCAGCCCCAGCATTTT
once	-	TRBV16	TRBJ2-7	CASSQLTGSYEQYF	TGTGCCAGCAGCCAATTGACTGGTTCCTACGAGCAGTACTTC
-	-	TRBV10-3	TRBJ2-7	CAISSPDSSYEQYF	TGTGCCATCAGCTCCCCTGACAGTTCCTACGAGCAGTACTTC
-	-	TRBV5-6	TRBJ1-5	CASSPQAGSGQPQHF	TGTGCCAGCAGCCCACAGGCCGGGTCGGGTCAGCCCCAGCATTTT
-	-	TRBV6-5	TRBJ1-3	CASSRGFGNTIYF	TGTGCCAGCAGCAGGGGATTTGGAAACACCATATATTTT
-	TRBD2	TRBV13	TRBJ2-2	CASSPSGGFSGELFF	TGTGCCAGCTCCCCTAGCGGGGGGTTTAGCGGGGAGCTGTTTTTT
-	TRBD1	TRBV29-1	TRBJ1-4	CSVEEEDRGELFF	TGCAGCGTTGAAGAAGAGGACAGGGGGGAACTGTTTTTT
-	-	TRBV5-1	TRBJ1-6	CASSPGDNSPLHF	TGCGCCAGCAGCCCAGGGGATAATTCACCCCTCCACTTT
-	-	TRBV6-5	TRBJ2-7	CASSSNSYEQYF	TGTGCCAGCAGTTCAAACAGCTACGAGCAGTACTTC
-	-	TRBV12-5	TRBJ1-2	CASGLGSGNYGYTF	TGTGCTAGTGGTTTGGGGTCCGGGAACTATGGCTACACCTTC